A selection of T cell receptor beta chains follows, all from one sample in a study of graft-versus-host responses after intestinal transplantation. Produced via immunoSEQ multiplex PCR; TCRdb's table is partial and in-frame only. The data show about 12,000 clones, about 93% seen once. Sequences were derived from PBMCs, sampled 109 to 110 days after intestinal transplant. The receptors here all came from a human patient who received an intestinal transplant, so some T cells may come from the graft donor. CDR3s include the opening cysteine and the closing phenylalanine or tryptophan. D genes are given only for firm matches. Size tells how often a clone was seen (once, few, many) or the class of an expanded clone, and some rows leave it out.

clone_size j_call d_call v_call cdr3_aa cdr3_nt
NA TRBJ2-3 NA TRBV9 CASSVEGGPPTDTQYF TGTGCCAGCAGCGTAGAGGGCGGACCCCCCACAGATACGCAGTATTTT
NA TRBJ2-7 NA TRBV6-1 CASSEAISYEQYF TGTGCCAGCAGTGAGGCAATTTCCTACGAGCAGTACTTC
NA TRBJ1-6 NA TRBV7-9 CASSSSSDSLTLHF TGTGCCAGCAGCTCCTCCTCGGACAGCCTAACCCTCCACTTT
NA TRBJ2-7 TRBD1 TRBV6-5 CASSPRRGRRYEQYF TGTGCCAGCAGTCCGCGCAGGGGGCGGAGATACGAGCAGTACTTC
NA TRBJ2-1 NA TRBV7-6 CASSLVGQTYNEQFF TGTGCCAGCAGCTTAGTAGGGCAGACCTACAATGAGCAGTTCTTC
few TRBJ2-5 NA TRBV29-1 CSVRLSGEETQYF TGCAGCGTCCGGCTAAGTGGCGAAGAGACCCAGTACTTC
NA TRBJ1-1 TRBD1 TRBV6-5 CASSFRGRTEAFF TGTGCCAGCAGTTTCAGGGGGCGGACTGAAGCTTTCTTT
NA TRBJ1-2 TRBD1 TRBV4-1 CASSQEGEGTGDYYGYTF TGCGCCAGCAGCCAAGAAGGTGAGGGGACAGGGGATTACTATGGCTACACCTTC
NA TRBJ2-1 NA TRBV6-6 CASSYSRLQNEQFF TGTGCCAGCAGTTACTCGAGACTACAAAATGAGCAGTTCTTC
NA TRBJ2-1 TRBD2 TRBV30 CAWSGLAGVDEQFF TGTGCCTGGAGTGGACTAGCGGGAGTCGATGAGCAGTTCTTC
once TRBJ1-2 TRBD1 TRBV27 CASRERGLVGYTF TGTGCCAGCAGGGAAAGGGGGCTCGTTGGCTACACCTTC
few TRBJ1-3 TRBD1 TRBV19 CASSIQGAGNTIYF TGTGCCAGTAGTATACAGGGGGCTGGAAACACCATATATTTT
NA TRBJ1-5 NA TRBV5-6 CASSFRVLGNQPQHF TGTGCCAGCAGCTTCAGGGTGCTGGGGAATCAGCCCCAGCATTTT
once TRBJ1-1 NA TRBV6-5 CASSYRQMNTEAFF TGTGCCAGCAGTTACCGACAGATGAACACTGAAGCTTTCTTT
NA TRBJ2-3 NA TRBV5-6 CASSSEGFSTDTQYF TGTGCCAGCAGTTCGGAAGGATTTAGCACAGATACGCAGTATTTT
NA TRBJ2-3 TRBD2 TRBV6-1 CASSESAGDGGDTQYF TGTGCCAGCAGTGAATCGGCGGGAGACGGGGGGGATACGCAGTATTTT
NA TRBJ2-7 TRBD2 TRBV5-1 CASSSTGLGTYEQYF TGCGCCAGCAGCTCAACGGGACTAGGGACCTACGAGCAGTACTTC
NA TRBJ2-7 TRBD2 TRBV7-7 CASSLDGGSGEQYF TGTGCCAGCAGCTTGGATGGCGGGAGTGGCGAGCAGTACTTC
NA TRBJ2-7 NA TRBV9 CASSPGTASSYEQYF TGTGCCAGCAGCCCCGGGACGGCGAGCTCCTACGAGCAGTACTTC
NA TRBJ1-1 NA TRBV6-1 CASSDRSNTEAFF TGTGCCAGCAGCGACAGGTCGAACACTGAAGCTTTCTTT
NA TRBJ2-1 TRBD2 TRBV11-1 CASSLGAGGRDNEQFF TGTGCCAGCAGCTTAGGGGCGGGAGGGAGGGACAATGAGCAGTTCTTC
NA TRBJ2-1 NA TRBV18 CASSPKWDEQFF TGTGCCAGCTCACCAAAGTGGGATGAGCAGTTCTTC
NA TRBJ2-1 NA TRBV4-1 CASSYGTEQFF TGCGCCAGCAGCTACGGAACTGAGCAGTTCTTC
NA TRBJ1-5 NA TRBV7-8 CASSPPARDGQPQHF TGTGCCAGCAGCCCCCCAGCCAGAGACGGTCAGCCCCAGCATTTT
NA TRBJ1-6 TRBD1 TRBV10-1 CASSGQGPNSPLHF TGCGCCAGCAGTGGACAGGGCCCTAATTCACCCCTCCACTTT
NA TRBJ2-1 NA TRBV29-1 CSVVVAILKEGSYNEQFF TGCAGCGTTGTCGTCGCTATACTTAAAGAGGGCTCCTACAATGAGCAGTTCTTC